What follows are 10 T cell receptor beta chains derived from one specimen sequenced in a study of shared clonotypes between healthy human individuals. The protocol was immunoSEQ multiplex PCR, while the TCRdb copy is restricted to in-frame clones and leaves out a portion. The sample holds roughly 2.2 million clones; more than 85% are singletons and the top ten take 0.39%. The material sequenced was naive CD4+ T cells from PBMCs. Subset of the sample: CD45RA+ positively selected. The receptors were sampled from a man younger than 35 in good health. Some clones in this sample may be carry-over from other donors' samples.

On this clone itself: The sample contains more than one DNA sequence encoding this CDR3. CDR3 region: CASSLRDYGYTF. CDR3 coding DNA: TGTGCCAGCAGCCTACGGGACTATGGCTACACCTTC. V is TRBV5-6 and J is TRBJ1-2; D is unclear. The CDR3 has 12 residues. Between the trimmed V and J ends, which lost 4 bases and 3 bases, there was a span of 7 bases. Germline CDR1 reads SGHDT; CDR2 reads YYEEEE.

The V call is TRBV28, the J call TRBJ1-1, with TRBD1 matching over 10 bases. V was pared by 5 bases and J by 7 bases, with 10 bases of the junction left unmatched. Germline CDR1 and CDR2: MDHEN and SYDVKM. The CDR3 covers 15 residues. Written as DNA, the CDR3 is TGTGCCAGCAGTCCGGGACAGGGGTGGACTTTTGAAGCTTTCTTT. It translates to CASSPGQGWTFEAFF.

The V and J genes are TRBV28 and TRBJ1-2, with a possible D match to TRBD1 (6 bases). Looked up from germline, CDR1 is MDHEN and CDR2 is SYDVKM. This CDR3 is 14 amino acids long. Deletions cut 1 base from V and 4 bases from J, with 10 bases between. CDR3 loop: CASSLFGGRYGYTF. CDR3 DNA sequence: TGTGCCAGCAGTTTATTTGGGGGCCGCTATGGCTACACCTTC.

The rearrangement links TRBV6-5 to TRBJ2-7, with 7 bases lining up with TRBD1. This CDR3 comprises 15 residues. Unmatched junction bases numbered 12, after V lost 6 bases and J lost 4 bases. Germline V CDR1 and CDR2: MNHEY, SVGAGI. DNA for the CDR3: TGTGCCAGCAGCCCCCGTCGGACAGGAGCTTACGAGCAGTACTTC. Residues: CASSPRRTGAYEQYF.

The chain has TRBV28 and TRBJ1-1; D is ambiguous. Per the germline V gene, CDR1 is MDHEN and CDR2 is SYDVKM. There are 14 residues in the CDR3. V was clipped by 8 bases and J by 4 bases, with 17 bases between them. The CDR3 protein is CASFSKAFVTEAFF. DNA of the CDR3: TGTGCCAGCTTCAGTAAGGCGTTCGTCACTGAAGCTTTCTTT.

On this clone itself: The same CDR3 also results from other DNA sequences found in this sample. CDR3 DNA: TGCGCCAGCAGCCTCGGACTAGCGGGAGCCTACGAGCAGTACTTC. Protein product: CASSLGLAGAYEQYF. The J gene is TRBJ2-7, the V gene TRBV4-1; 13 nucleotides agree with TRBD2. CDR1 and CDR2 (germline): MGHRA, YSYEKL. V shed 4 bases and J 2 bases; nucleotides not matched to a gene: 2. The CDR3 contains 15 residues.

The chain carries TRBV5-1 and TRBJ1-2, with D uncertain. Trimming took off 6 bases at V and 0 bases at J, with 12 bases between the two ends. CDR1 is SGHRS, CDR2 YFSETQ, per germline. The CDR3 covers 14 residues. This CDR3 reads CASTPGPSNYGYTF. CDR3 sequence (DNA): TGCGCCAGCACCCCCGGGCCCTCTAACTATGGCTACACCTTC.

This chain joins TRBV28 and TRBJ1-2; D ambiguous. The V gene lost 7 bases and the J gene lost 4 bases, with 16 bases spanning the gap. The CDR3 length is 14 residues. Germline-derived CDR1 and CDR2 are MDHEN and SYDVKM. The CDR3 coding sequence is TGTGCCAGCACCCTGGGAGGTCGGACCTATGGCTACACCTTC. Translated: CASTLGGRTYGYTF.

As for this clone: The same CDR3 also results from other DNA sequences found in this sample. The gene calls are TRBV7-3 and TRBJ1-1; TRBD1 matches at 9 bases. Trimming cost V 2 bases and J 1 base; bases outside gene matches: 2. Germline CDR1 is SGHTA and CDR2 is FQGTGA. The CDR3 covers 15 residues. The CDR3 nucleotides read TGTGCCAGCAGCTTATTGGGACAGGGGAACACTGAAGCTTTCTTT. Its translation: CASSLLGQGNTEAFF.

V is TRBV6-5 and J is TRBJ1-1, with D uncertain. Germline V CDR1 and CDR2: MNHEY, SVGAGI. This CDR3 region has 13 residues. V was clipped by 4 bases and J by 3 bases, with 9 bases between them. The CDR3: CASSSPFDTEAFF. CDR3 sequence (DNA): TGTGCCAGCAGTTCTCCGTTTGACACTGAAGCTTTCTTT.